The rows below give T cell receptor beta chains drawn from one sample of a study of T cell changes during pregnancy in multiple sclerosis. Assay used: immunoSEQ multiplex PCR; TCRdb lists only in-frame clones, some missing. The repertoire has 50,000 to 70,000 clones, 90% to 95% of them found once; the top ten carry 2.2%. The sequencing here drew on peripheral blood, taken in the third trimester of pregnancy. The receptor set was obtained from a female donor in good health, enrolled as a control in a pregnancy study. The CDR3 runs from the conserved cysteine through the conserved F or W. Fields, in order: clone size, D gene, J gene, V gene, CDR3 DNA, CDR3 protein. D genes are given only for firm matches. Expanded clones get a size class; other rows say once, few or many, or leave the size out.

- - TRBJ1-1 TRBV7-9 TGTGCCAGCAGACCTTTAGGAGGCACTGAAGCTTTCTTT CASRPLGGTEAFF
- - TRBJ1-1 TRBV9 TGTGCCAGCAGCGTAACGGCGGGAAGCACTGAAGCTTTCTTT CASSVTAGSTEAFF
once TRBD2 TRBJ2-1 TRBV7-9 TGTGCCAGCAGCGCACTAGCGGGAGCCTACAATGAGCAGTTCTTC CASSALAGAYNEQFF
- - TRBJ2-1 TRBV7-8 TGTGCCAGCAGCTTTTCCACCGGGAACAATGAGCAGTTCTTC CASSFSTGNNEQFF
- - TRBJ2-7 TRBV27 TGTGCCAGCAGTTTATCGTGGCAGACACTCACCTACGAGCAGTACTTC CASSLSWQTLTYEQYF
once - TRBJ2-7 TRBV10-2 TGCGCCAGCACTCGGTGGGGGGTCCTCGAAGAGCAGTACTTC CASTRWGVLEEQYF
- - TRBJ2-5 TRBV9 TGTGCCAGCAGCGGAGACAGGGAGGCTAAGACCCAGTACTTC CASSGDREAKTQYF
- - TRBJ2-2 TRBV2 TGTGCCAGCACCGTTCTATCCGCGAACACCGGGGAGCTGTTTTTT CASTVLSANTGELFF
- TRBD1 TRBJ1-1 TRBV19 TGTGCCAGTAGTGGTCGGACAGGGGGGACTGAAGCTTTCTTT CASSGRTGGTEAFF
- - TRBJ2-7 TRBV27 TGTGCCAGCAGTTTAGGTGCGGGGACCTACGAGCAGTACTTC CASSLGAGTYEQYF
- - TRBJ1-4 TRBV19 TGTGCCAGTAGTATGGCGTCGGCCAGGGGTTATGAAAAACTGTTTTTT CASSMASARGYEKLFF
- - TRBJ2-7 TRBV6-1 TGTGCCAGCAGTGAGGCTAGCTTCTCCTACGAGCAGTACTTC CASSEASFSYEQYF
- - TRBJ1-3 TRBV9 TGTGCCAGCAGCGTAGTGCGGACACCTGTCGTTAACTTCCCTGGAAACACCATATATTTT CASSVVRTPVVNFPGNTIYF
- - TRBJ2-2 TRBV20-1 TGCAGTGCTAGAGCTACCGGGGAGCTGTTTTTT CSARATGELFF
- - TRBJ2-3 TRBV7-3 TGTGCCAGCAGCTTAGGCGGGGCTAGCACAGATACGCAGTATTTT CASSLGGASTDTQYF
- - TRBJ2-2 TRBV5-1 TGCGCCAGCAGCTTGTATCAGGGAAACACCGGGGAGCTGTTTTTT CASSLYQGNTGELFF
- - TRBJ2-7 TRBV6-1 TGTGCCAGCAGGGTGAACAGGGATAGTACGTACGAGCAGTACTTC CASRVNRDSTYEQYF
- - TRBJ1-4 TRBV4-2 TGTGCCAGCAGCCCACCCCTCCAGAATGAAAAACTGTTTTTT CASSPPLQNEKLFF
once - TRBJ2-7 TRBV6-5 TGTGCCAGCGGCGAGGGCGGGCCCTACGAGCAGTACTTC CASGEGGPYEQYF
- TRBD1 TRBJ1-3 TRBV6-5 TGTGCCAGCAGTTACTCCGCGGGACAGGGGGGAAACACCATATATTTT CASSYSAGQGGNTIYF
- - TRBJ1-2 TRBV27 TGTGCCAGCAGTTTATCGGCCTACTATGGCTACACCTTC CASSLSAYYGYTF
few TRBD1 TRBJ1-2 TRBV28 TGTGCCAGCAGTTTCGCGACAGGGGGTTTTGGCTACACCTTC CASSFATGGFGYTF
- - TRBJ1-1 TRBV5-4 TGTGCCAGCAGCTGTTGCCACAGGGACACTGAAGCTTTCTTT CASSCCHRDTEAFF
- TRBD1 TRBJ1-4 TRBV5-1 TGCGCCAGCAGCCCCAGGGGGGCAACTAATGAAAAACTGTTTTTT CASSPRGATNEKLFF
- - TRBJ2-1 TRBV27 TGTGCCAGCAGCTACCTTTTTGGTCTGTACAATGAGCAGTTCTTC CASSYLFGLYNEQFF
- - TRBJ2-7 TRBV11-2 TGTGCCAGCAGCACACGACTAACAAACTACGAGCAGTACTTC CASSTRLTNYEQYF
- TRBD2 TRBJ2-7 TRBV4-1 TGCGCCAGCAGCCGGGATACTAGCGGCGGGCTCTCCTACGAGCAGTACTTC CASSRDTSGGLSYEQYF
- - TRBJ2-1 TRBV6-1 TGTGCCAGCACCGTTGGGGGGAGTAATGAGCAGTTCTTC CASTVGGSNEQFF
- TRBD1 TRBJ2-1 TRBV29-1 TGCAGCGTTGATAAACGGGACAGGGCCTACAATGAGCAGTTCTTC CSVDKRDRAYNEQFF
- TRBD2 TRBJ2-7 TRBV28 TGTGCCAGCAGTGTGACTAGCGGAGCCTACGAGCAGTACTTC CASSVTSGAYEQYF
- TRBD1 TRBJ1-2 TRBV6-5 TGTGCCAGCAGTATTAGGACAGGTTCTAACTATGGCTACACCTTC CASSIRTGSNYGYTF
- - TRBJ1-2 TRBV2 TGTGCCAGCAGGGCCTCGGACAGCTATGGCTACACCTTC CASRASDSYGYTF
- TRBD1 TRBJ1-1 TRBV7-9 TGTGCCAGCAGCTTACCCCCGGGACAGCAGAACACTGAAGCTTTCTTT CASSLPPGQQNTEAFF
- - TRBJ1-4 TRBV5-1 TGCGCCAGCAGCTTGGGGGGGCGAGGCGAAAAACTGTTTTTT CASSLGGRGEKLFF
- TRBD2 TRBJ2-7 TRBV29-1 TGCAGCGTCCTAGCGGGGGTTACCTACGAGCAGTACTTC CSVLAGVTYEQYF
- - TRBJ2-5 TRBV10-3 TGTGCCATCAGTGAAGAGGATCGCGGTGGAGAGACCCAGTACTTC CAISEEDRGGETQYF
once TRBD2 TRBJ2-3 TRBV9 TGTGCCAGCAGCGTACCTAACGGGGGGGCCGCAGATACGCAGTATTTT CASSVPNGGAADTQYF
- - TRBJ1-5 TRBV7-8 TGTGCCAGCAGCTCATTATCAGGGGACAATCAGCCCCAGCATTTT CASSSLSGDNQPQHF
- TRBD2 TRBJ2-2 TRBV7-9 TGTGCCAGCAGCTTAACGAGCGGGAGCGTGTCCGGGGAGCTGTTTTTT CASSLTSGSVSGELFF
- TRBD2 TRBJ2-1 TRBV6-6 TGTGCCAGCAGTACTAGCGGGGCGGGTGAGCAGTTCTTC CASSTSGAGEQFF
- - TRBJ2-5 TRBV7-7 TGTGCTAGCAGCTTAACGGGGACTCCCCAAGAGACCCAGTACTTC CASSLTGTPQETQYF
- - TRBJ2-7 TRBV5-7 TGTGCCAGCAGCCTGGGGGCTACCTACTCCTACGAGCAGTACTTC CASSLGATYSYEQYF
- - TRBJ2-7 TRBV7-8 TGTGCCAGCCACGGTAGTGGGCAGGGTCACGAGCAGTACTTC CASHGSGQGHEQYF
- TRBD1 TRBJ2-1 TRBV7-8 TGTGCCAGCAGCTTCGGGACAGGGGACGATGAGCAGTTCTTC CASSFGTGDDEQFF
- - TRBJ2-7 TRBV18 TGTGCCAGCTCACTAGGACAGCCTACTGCCCCGGAGCACGAGCAGTACTTC CASSLGQPTAPEHEQYF
- TRBD2 TRBJ2-1 TRBV5-1 TGCGCCAGCAGCTTGGAAGCATTAGCGGGTTCGGTTAATGAGCAGTTCTTC CASSLEALAGSVNEQFF
- TRBD1 TRBJ2-3 TRBV11-1 TGTGCCAGCAGCCACGGACAGGGGGACACAGATACGCAGTATTTT CASSHGQGDTDTQYF
- - TRBJ2-1 TRBV7-8 TGTGCCAGCAGCTTAACCTTAGAGGAGTACAATGAGCAGTTCTTC CASSLTLEEYNEQFF